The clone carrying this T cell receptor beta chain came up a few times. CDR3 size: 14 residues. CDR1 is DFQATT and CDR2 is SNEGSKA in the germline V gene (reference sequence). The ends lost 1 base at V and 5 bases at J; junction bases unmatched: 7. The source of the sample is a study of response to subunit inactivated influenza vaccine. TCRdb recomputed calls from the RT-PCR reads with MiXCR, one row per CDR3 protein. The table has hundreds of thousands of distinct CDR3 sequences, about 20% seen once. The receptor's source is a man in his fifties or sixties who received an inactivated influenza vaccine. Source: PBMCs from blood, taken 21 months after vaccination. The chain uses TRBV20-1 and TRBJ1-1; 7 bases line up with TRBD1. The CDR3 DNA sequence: TGCAGTGCTAGAGTGCAGGGGGGTTTAACTGAAGCTTTCTTT. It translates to CSARVQGGLTEAFF.